This record covers a single T cell receptor beta chain. The CDR3 sequence is 13 residues long. Germline loops: CDR1 DFQATT, CDR2 SNEGSKA (reference sequence). TCRdb independently ran MiXCR on the PCR reads; one entry per CDR3 protein. The repertoire consists of some 18,000 distinct CDR3 sequences, with approximately 39% occurring once and the leading ten covering over 9.5%. This sample is drawn from a study of tumor-infiltrating lymphocytes in oesophageal squamous cell carcinoma. This chain uses TRBV20-1 with TRBJ2-7; weak D call: TRBD2 (6 bases). The tail of the sequence fits TRBJ2-1 better, so the J call may be wrong. This clonotype originated in a male donor with esophageal squamous cell carcinoma. Specimen: normal esophageal tissue next to the tumor. Here the CDR3 reads CSASWRGYNEQFF. The CDR3, as DNA: TGCAGTGCTAGCTGGCGGGGTTACAATGAGCAGTTCTTC.